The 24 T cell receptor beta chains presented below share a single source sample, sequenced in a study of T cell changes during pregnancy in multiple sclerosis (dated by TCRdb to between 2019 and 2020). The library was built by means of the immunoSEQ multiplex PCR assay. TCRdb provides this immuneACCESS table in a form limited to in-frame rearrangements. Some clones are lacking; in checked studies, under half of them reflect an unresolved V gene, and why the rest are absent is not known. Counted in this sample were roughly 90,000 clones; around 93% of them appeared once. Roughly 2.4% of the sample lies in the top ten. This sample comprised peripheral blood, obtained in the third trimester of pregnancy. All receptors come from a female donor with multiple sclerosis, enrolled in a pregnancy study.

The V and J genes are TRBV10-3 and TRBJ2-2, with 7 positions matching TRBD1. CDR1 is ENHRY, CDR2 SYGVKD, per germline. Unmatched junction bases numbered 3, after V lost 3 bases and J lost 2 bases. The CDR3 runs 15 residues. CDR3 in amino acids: CAISDGTVNTGELFF. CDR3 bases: TGTGCCATCAGTGACGGGACAGTTAACACCGGGGAGCTGTTTTTT.

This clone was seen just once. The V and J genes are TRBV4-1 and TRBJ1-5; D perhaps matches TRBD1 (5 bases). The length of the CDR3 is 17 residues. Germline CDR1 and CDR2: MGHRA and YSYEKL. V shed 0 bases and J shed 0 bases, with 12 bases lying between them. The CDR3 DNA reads TGCGCCAGCAGCCAAGAGCCGGGACTGCATAGCAATCAGCCCCAGCATTTT. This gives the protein CASSQEPGLHSNQPQHF.

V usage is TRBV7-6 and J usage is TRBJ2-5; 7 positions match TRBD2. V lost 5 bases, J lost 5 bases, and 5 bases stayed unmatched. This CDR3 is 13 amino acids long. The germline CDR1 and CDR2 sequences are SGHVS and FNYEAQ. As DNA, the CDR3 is TGTGCCAGCAGCCTTAGCGGGCTGGAGACCCAGTACTTC. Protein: CASSLSGLETQYF.

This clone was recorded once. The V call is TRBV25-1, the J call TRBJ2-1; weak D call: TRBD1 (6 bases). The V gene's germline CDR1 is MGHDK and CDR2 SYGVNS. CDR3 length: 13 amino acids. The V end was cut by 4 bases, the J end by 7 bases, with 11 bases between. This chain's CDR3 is CASSGQGWNEQFF. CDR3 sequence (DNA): TGTGCCAGCAGTGGCCAGGGGTGGAATGAGCAGTTCTTC.

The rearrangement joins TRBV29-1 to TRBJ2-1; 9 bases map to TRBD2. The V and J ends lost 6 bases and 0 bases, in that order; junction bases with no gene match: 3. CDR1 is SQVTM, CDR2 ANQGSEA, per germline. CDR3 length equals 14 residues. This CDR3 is CSVVSGSSYNEQFF. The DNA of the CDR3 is TGCAGCGTGGTTAGCGGGAGCTCCTACAATGAGCAGTTCTTC.

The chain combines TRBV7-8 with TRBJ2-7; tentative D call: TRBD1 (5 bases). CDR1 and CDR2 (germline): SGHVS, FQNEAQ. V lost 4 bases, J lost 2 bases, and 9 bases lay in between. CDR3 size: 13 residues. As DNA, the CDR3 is TGTGCCAGCAGCTCCAGGGTAGCCTACGAGCAGTACTTC. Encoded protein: CASSSRVAYEQYF. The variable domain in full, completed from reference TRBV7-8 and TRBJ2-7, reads GAGVSQSPRYKVAKRGQDVALRCDPISGHVSLFWYQQALGQGPEFLTYFQNEAQLDKSGLPSDRFFAERPEGSVSTLKIQRTQQEDSAVYLCASSSRVAYEQYFGPGTRLTVT.

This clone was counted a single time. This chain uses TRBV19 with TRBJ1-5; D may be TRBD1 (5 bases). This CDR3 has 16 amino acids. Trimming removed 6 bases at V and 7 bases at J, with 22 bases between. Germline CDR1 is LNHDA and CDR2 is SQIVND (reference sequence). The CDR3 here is CASRPSGTGGRQPQHF. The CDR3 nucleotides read TGTGCCAGTAGGCCCTCCGGGACGGGAGGAAGGCAGCCCCAGCATTTT.

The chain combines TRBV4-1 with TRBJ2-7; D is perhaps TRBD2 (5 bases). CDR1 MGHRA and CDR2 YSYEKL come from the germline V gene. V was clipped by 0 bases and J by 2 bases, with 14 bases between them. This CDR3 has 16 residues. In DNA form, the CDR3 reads TGCGCCAGCAGCCAAGAGCGGGCTAGCAGAACCTACGAGCAGTACTTC. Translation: CASSQERASRTYEQYF.

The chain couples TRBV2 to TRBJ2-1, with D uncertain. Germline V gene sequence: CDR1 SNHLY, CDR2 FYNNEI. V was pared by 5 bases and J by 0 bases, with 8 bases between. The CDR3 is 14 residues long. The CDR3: CASSTVSSYNEQFF. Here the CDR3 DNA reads TGTGCCAGCAGTACCGTCAGCTCCTACAATGAGCAGTTCTTC.

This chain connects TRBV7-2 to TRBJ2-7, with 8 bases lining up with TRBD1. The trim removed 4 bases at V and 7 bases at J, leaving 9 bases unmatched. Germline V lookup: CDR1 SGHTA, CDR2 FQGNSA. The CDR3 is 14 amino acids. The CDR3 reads CASSSTQGAREQYF. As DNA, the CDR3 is TGTGCCAGCAGCTCGACCCAGGGGGCCAGGGAGCAGTACTTC.

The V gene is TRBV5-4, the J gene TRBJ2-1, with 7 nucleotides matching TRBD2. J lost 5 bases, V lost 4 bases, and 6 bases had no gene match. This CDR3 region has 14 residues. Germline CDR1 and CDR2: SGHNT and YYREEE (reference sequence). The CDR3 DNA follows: TGTGCCAGCAGCGCCAGCGGGATGAACAATGAGCAGTTCTTC. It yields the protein CASSASGMNNEQFF.

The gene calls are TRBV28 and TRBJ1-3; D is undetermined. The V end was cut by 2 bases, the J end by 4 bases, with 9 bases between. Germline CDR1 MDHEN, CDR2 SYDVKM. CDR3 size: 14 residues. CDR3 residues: CASSLVGKGNTIYF. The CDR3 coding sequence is TGTGCCAGCAGTTTAGTCGGTAAAGGAAACACCATATATTTT.

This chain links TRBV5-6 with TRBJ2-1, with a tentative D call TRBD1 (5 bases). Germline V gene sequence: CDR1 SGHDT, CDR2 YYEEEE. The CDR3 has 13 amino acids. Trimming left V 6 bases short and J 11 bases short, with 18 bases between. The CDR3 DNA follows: TGTGCCAGCATCCTAAGTTTCGACAGTAAGCAGTTCTTC. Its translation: CASILSFDSKQFF.

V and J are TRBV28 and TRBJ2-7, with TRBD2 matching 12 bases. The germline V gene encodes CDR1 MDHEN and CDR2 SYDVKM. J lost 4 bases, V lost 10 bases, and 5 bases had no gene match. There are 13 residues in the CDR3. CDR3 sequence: CAIELAGGYEQYF. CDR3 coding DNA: TGTGCCATTGAACTAGCGGGAGGTTACGAGCAGTACTTC.

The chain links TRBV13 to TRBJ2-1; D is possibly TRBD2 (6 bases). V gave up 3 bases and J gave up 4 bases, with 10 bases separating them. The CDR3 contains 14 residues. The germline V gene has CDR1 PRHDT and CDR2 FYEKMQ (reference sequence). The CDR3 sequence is CASSFYGSYNEQFF. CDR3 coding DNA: TGTGCCAGCAGCTTCTACGGGAGTTACAATGAGCAGTTCTTC.

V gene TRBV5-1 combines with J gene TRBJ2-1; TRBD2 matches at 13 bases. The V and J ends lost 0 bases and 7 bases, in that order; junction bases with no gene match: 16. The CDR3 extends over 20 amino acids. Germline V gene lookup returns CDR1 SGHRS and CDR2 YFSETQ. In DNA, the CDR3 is TGCGCCAGCAGCTTGGCCAAACTAGCGGGAGGGTGGGGGCCTGGGAATGAGCAGTTCTTC. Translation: CASSLAKLAGGWGPGNEQFF.

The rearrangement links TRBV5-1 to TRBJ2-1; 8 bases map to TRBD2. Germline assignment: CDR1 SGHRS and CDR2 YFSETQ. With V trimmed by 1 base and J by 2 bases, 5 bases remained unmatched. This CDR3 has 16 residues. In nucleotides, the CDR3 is TGCGCCAGCAGCTTGTCTCTACTAGCGGCCTACAATGAGCAGTTCTTC. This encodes CASSLSLLAAYNEQFF.

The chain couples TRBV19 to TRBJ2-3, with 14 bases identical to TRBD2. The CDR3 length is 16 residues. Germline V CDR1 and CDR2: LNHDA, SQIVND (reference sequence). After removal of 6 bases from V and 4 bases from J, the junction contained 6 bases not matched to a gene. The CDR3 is CASRTGLAGEPDTQYF. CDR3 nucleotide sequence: TGTGCCAGTAGAACGGGACTAGCGGGAGAACCAGATACGCAGTATTTT.

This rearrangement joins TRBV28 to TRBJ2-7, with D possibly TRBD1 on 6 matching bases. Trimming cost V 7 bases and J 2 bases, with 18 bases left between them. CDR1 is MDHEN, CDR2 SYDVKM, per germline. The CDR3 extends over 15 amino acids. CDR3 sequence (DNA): TGTGCCAGCATCTTCGAAACAGGGCCTACCTACGAGCAGTACTTC. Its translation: CASIFETGPTYEQYF. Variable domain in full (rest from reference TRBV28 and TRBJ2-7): DVKVTQSSRYLVKRTGEKVFLECVQDMDHENMFWYRQDPGLGLRLIYFSYDVKMKEKGDIPEGYSVSREKKERFSLILESASTNQTSMYLCASIFETGPTYEQYFGPGTRLTVT.

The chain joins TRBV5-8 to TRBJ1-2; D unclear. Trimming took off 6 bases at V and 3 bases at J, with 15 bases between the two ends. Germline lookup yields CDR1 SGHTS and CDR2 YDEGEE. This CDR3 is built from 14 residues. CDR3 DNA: TGTGCCAGCACCCCCGTTTGGGAGGACTATGGCTACACCTTC. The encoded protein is CASTPVWEDYGYTF.

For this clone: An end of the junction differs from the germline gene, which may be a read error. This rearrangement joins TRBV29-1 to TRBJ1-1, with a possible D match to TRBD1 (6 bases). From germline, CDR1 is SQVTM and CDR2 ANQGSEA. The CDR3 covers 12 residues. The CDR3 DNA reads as TGCAGTGTTGGGGGCGCGAACACTGAAGCTTTCTTT. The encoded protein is CSVGGANTEAFF.

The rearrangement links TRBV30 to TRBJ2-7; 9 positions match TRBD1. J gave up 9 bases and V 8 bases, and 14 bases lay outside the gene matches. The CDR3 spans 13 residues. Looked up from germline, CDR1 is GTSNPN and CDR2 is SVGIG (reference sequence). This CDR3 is CAAAVDRGLGQYF. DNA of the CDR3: TGTGCCGCGGCAGTGGACAGGGGACTCGGGCAGTACTTC. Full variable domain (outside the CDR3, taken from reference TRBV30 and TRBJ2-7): SQTIHQWPATLVQPVGSPLSLECTVEGTSNPNLYWYRQAAGRGLQLLFYSVGIGQISSEVPQNLSASRPQDRQFILSSKKLLLSDSGFYLCAAAVDRGLGQYFGPGTRLTVT.

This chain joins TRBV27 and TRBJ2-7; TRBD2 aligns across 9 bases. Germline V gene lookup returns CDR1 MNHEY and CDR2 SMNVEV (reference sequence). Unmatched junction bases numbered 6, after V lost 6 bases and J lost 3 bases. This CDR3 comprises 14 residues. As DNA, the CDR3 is TGTGCCAGCAGAAGCGGGAGGATAAGCTACGAGCAGTACTTC. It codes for CASRSGRISYEQYF.

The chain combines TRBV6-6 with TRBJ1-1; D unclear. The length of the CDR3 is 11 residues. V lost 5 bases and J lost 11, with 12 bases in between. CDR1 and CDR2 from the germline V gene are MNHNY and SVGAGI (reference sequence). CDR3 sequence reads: CASSIDMWAFF. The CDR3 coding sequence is TGTGCCAGCAGTATCGACATGTGGGCTTTCTTT.